Presented here are 32 T cell receptor beta chains from one specimen sequenced in a study of blood T cell repertoires in COVID-19 (dated by TCRdb to 2020 to 2022). The library was obtained by the immunoSEQ multiplex PCR assay. This is the immuneACCESS table as TCRdb keeps it, with only in-frame sequences that have V and J called. A part of the clones is gone; compared with another copy, unresolved V genes explain less than half, and the rest is unexplained. The sample profile shows over 150,000 clones; roughly 88% of them were found once. Roughly 13% of the sample comes from the top ten. The specimen was peripheral blood. These receptors all stem from a human donor in a cohort sampled during active COVID-19.

The rearrangement links TRBV2 to TRBJ2-5, with 15 bases that match TRBD2. CDR1 SNHLY and CDR2 FYNNEI come from the germline V gene. CDR3 length: 15 residues. V shed 4 bases, J shed 8 bases, and the junction held 5 bases outside the gene matches. CDR3 bases: TGTGCCAGCAGTGGGACTAGCGGGAGGGCCGGCACCCAGTACTTC. Translating gives CASSGTSGRAGTQYF.

The count of this clone is one. The J gene is TRBJ2-3, the V gene TRBV6-5, with 12 positions matching TRBD1. The CDR3 sequence is 14 residues long. V gave up 6 bases and J gave up 5 bases; unmatched junction bases: 3. CDR1 is MNHEY and CDR2 is SVGAGI in the germline V gene. In DNA, the CDR3 is TGTGCCAGCAGGCGGGACAGGGGGCAAGATACGCAGTATTTT. Translated, it gives CASRRDRGQDTQYF.

The chain has TRBV7-9 and TRBJ1-2, with 7 bases matching TRBD1. The germline V gene has CDR1 SEHNR and CDR2 FQNEAQ (reference sequence). The length of the CDR3 is 16 residues. V dropped 1 base and J dropped 5; count of bases not matched to a gene: 10. The chain's CDR3 is CASSLVMHRGHYGYTF. The DNA of the CDR3 is TGTGCCAGCAGCTTAGTTATGCACAGGGGCCATTATGGCTACACCTTC.

In its sample, this clone was seen once. CDR3: CASSFGGTPTGELFF. The CDR3 region has the DNA TGTGCCAGCAGTTTCGGCGGGACCCCCACCGGGGAGCTGTTTTTT. The chain recombines TRBV27 with TRBJ2-2; possibly TRBD2 for D (6 bases). Per germline, CDR1 MNHEY and CDR2 SMNVEV (reference sequence). V lost 3 bases, J lost 4 bases, and 12 bases lay in between. CDR3 length: 15 amino acids.

This clone was seen just once. The chain couples TRBV29-1 to TRBJ2-1; D perhaps matches TRBD2 (7 bases). The CDR3 spans 12 residues. Germline assignment: CDR1 SQVTM and CDR2 ANQGSEA. The V gene lost 7 bases and the J gene lost 7 bases, with 14 bases spanning the gap. CDR3 nucleotide sequence: TGCAGCGCCCGACGGGGGGCAAATGAGCAGTTCTTC. Residues: CSARRGANEQFF.

This clone was observed a few times. The chain carries TRBV28 and TRBJ2-7; TRBD2 matches 7 bases. The CDR3 totals 15 residues. Germline CDR1 and CDR2: MDHEN and SYDVKM. V trimming: 6 bases; J trimming: 3 bases; junction bases outside the gene matches: 11. The CDR3 region has the DNA TGTGCCAGCAGCCCCAGCGGGGCCCTGGGCTACGAGCAGTACTTC. It translates to CASSPSGALGYEQYF.

The CDR3 DNA is TGCAGCGTTGCGCATACTAGCGGGACTAGCACAGATACGCAGTATTTT. It specifies CSVAHTSGTSTDTQYF. J is TRBJ2-3 and V is TRBV29-1; TRBD2 aligns across 10 bases. Germline loops: CDR1 SQVTM, CDR2 ANQGSEA. The CDR3 sequence is 16 residues long. The J segment lost 0 bases and the V segment lost 4 bases, leaving 7 bases of the junction unmatched.

Written as DNA, the CDR3 is TGCGCCAGAGCGAAACAGGGCCCGATGAACACCGGGGAGCTGTTTTTT. The encoded protein is CARAKQGPMNTGELFF. V and J are TRBV23-1 and TRBJ2-2, with D tentatively TRBD1 (6 bases). TRBV23-1 is an ORF, with its function uncertain. The V gene lost 9 bases and the J gene lost 1 base, with 18 bases spanning the gap. CDR3 size: 16 residues.

The rearrangement links TRBV27 to TRBJ1-1; TRBD1 matches 7 bases. The germline V gene has CDR1 MNHEY and CDR2 SMNVEV (reference sequence). The CDR3 runs to 14 residues. V trimming: 6 bases; J trimming: 0 bases; junction bases outside the gene matches: 4. The CDR3 protein is CASRRQGMNTEAFF. The CDR3 region has the DNA TGTGCCAGCAGGCGACAGGGAATGAACACTGAAGCTTTCTTT.

The J gene is TRBJ2-3, the V gene TRBV5-1; no firm D call. The CDR3 has 13 residues. CDR1 is SGHRS, CDR2 YFSETQ, per germline. V was clipped by 3 bases and J by 6 bases, with 11 bases between them. CDR3 DNA: TGCGCCAGCAGCTACACCGCTCCGGATACGCAGTATTTT. Its translation: CASSYTAPDTQYF.

The genes are TRBV28 and TRBJ1-2; TRBD1 might be the D (6 bases). CDR1 MDHEN and CDR2 SYDVKM come from the germline V gene. V was shortened by 3 bases and J by 8 bases, with 16 bases between the two germline ends. The CDR3 has 14 residues. The CDR3 loop reads CASSLLRGGGGYTF. CDR3 bases: TGTGCCAGCAGTTTGCTCCGGGGCGGGGGCGGCTACACCTTC.

The chain carries TRBV19 and TRBJ1-1; no definite D call. The germline gives CDR1 LNHDA, CDR2 SQIVND (reference sequence). Trimming removed 3 bases at V and 5 bases at J, with 13 bases between. The CDR3 spans 14 residues. The CDR3 DNA follows: TGTGCCAGTAGTATCGGTGGACTAGGGACTGAAGCTTTCTTT. Protein: CASSIGGLGTEAFF.

The rearrangement links TRBV25-1 to TRBJ2-3, with no clear D. Germline CDR1 and CDR2: MGHDK and SYGVNS. V dropped 1 base and J dropped 3 bases, with 5 bases sitting between them. CDR3 length equals 13 residues. CDR3 in amino acids: CASSESVTDTQYF. The CDR3 DNA sequence: TGTGCCAGCAGTGAATCCGTAACAGATACGCAGTATTTT.

This clone showed up just once. V gene TRBV5-1 combines with J gene TRBJ2-5; D perhaps matches TRBD2 (5 bases). The CDR3 has 13 residues. Per the germline V gene, CDR1 is SGHRS and CDR2 is YFSETQ. V lost 0 bases and J lost 5, with 8 bases in between. In nucleotides, the CDR3 is TGCGCCAGCAGCTTGGAACCGGGGGAGACCCAGTACTTC. Translation gives CASSLEPGETQYF. The whole variable domain, filled in from reference TRBV5-1 and TRBJ2-5, reads KAGVTQTPRYLIKTRGQQVTLSCSPISGHRSVSWYQQTPGQGLQFLFEYFSETQRNKGNFPGRFSGRQFSNSRSEMNVSTLELGDSALYLCASSLEPGETQYFGPGTRLLVL.

The gene calls are TRBV4-1 and TRBJ1-6, with 8 bases aligning to TRBD1. The junction had 3 bases not matched to a gene; V was cut back by 1 base and J by 1 base. From germline, CDR1 is MGHRA and CDR2 YSYEKL. This CDR3 spans 17 amino acids. In nucleotides, the CDR3 is TGCGCCAGCAGCCAAGCCGGACAGGGATCCTATAATTCACCCCTCCACTTT. It codes for CASSQAGQGSYNSPLHF.

The rearrangement uses TRBV7-2 and TRBJ1-6; D may be TRBD1 (5 bases). Germline CDR1 and CDR2: SGHTA and FQGNSA. The CDR3 extends over 15 amino acids. Trimming left V 1 base short and J 10 bases short, with 14 bases between. The CDR3 nucleotides read TGTGCCAGCAGCTTAGTCGGTGGGGGAGGATCACCCCTCCACTTT. The encoded protein is CASSLVGGGGSPLHF.

This rearrangement joins TRBV5-1 to TRBJ2-3; 9 bases line up with TRBD2. After removal of 0 bases from V and 5 bases from J, the junction contained 4 bases not matched to a gene. Germline lookup yields CDR1 SGHRS and CDR2 YFSETQ. CDR3 length: 15 residues. The CDR3 reads CASSLVWREGDTQYF. In nucleotides, the CDR3 is TGCGCCAGCAGCTTGGTCTGGCGGGAGGGAGATACGCAGTATTTT. Using reference TRBV5-1 and TRBJ2-3 for the parts outside the CDR3, the full variable domain is KAGVTQTPRYLIKTRGQQVTLSCSPISGHRSVSWYQQTPGQGLQFLFEYFSETQRNKGNFPGRFSGRQFSNSRSEMNVSTLELGDSALYLCASSLVWREGDTQYFGPGTRLTVL.

The rearrangement joins TRBV5-4 to TRBJ2-7; D is unclear. Germline V gene data show CDR1 as SGHNT and CDR2 as YYREEE (reference sequence). This CDR3 region has 13 residues. V lost 1 base and J 5 bases, leaving 10 bases between the germline ends. DNA of the CDR3: TGTGCCAGCAGCTTGATTAAGGAGCACGAGCAGTACTTC. Protein product: CASSLIKEHEQYF.

V usage is TRBV4-1 and J usage is TRBJ2-2, with TRBD1 as a possible D gene (6 bases). The CDR3 loop spans 15 amino acids. Germline loops: CDR1 MGHRA, CDR2 YSYEKL. V dropped 2 bases and J dropped 6 bases, with 13 bases sitting between them. CDR3 in amino acids: CASSQQATGSGELFF. The CDR3 DNA reads TGCGCCAGCAGCCAACAAGCGACAGGATCCGGGGAGCTGTTTTTT.

The genes are TRBV7-9 and TRBJ2-7, with TRBD1 matching 11 bases. Trimming at V came to 5 bases and at J to 6 bases, leaving 9 bases not matched to a gene. Germline lookup yields CDR1 SEHNR and CDR2 FQNEAQ (reference sequence). The length of the CDR3 is 15 residues. The CDR3 DNA follows: TGTGCCAGCAGCCCGGGGACAGGGGGAAAGGTCGAGCAGTACTTC. It translates to CASSPGTGGKVEQYF.

The V call is TRBV12-3 or TRBV12-4, the J call TRBJ2-2, with no clear D. This CDR3 is built from 12 residues. V was clipped by 8 bases and J by 6 bases, with 10 bases between them. The CDR3 protein is CASARRPGELFF. The CDR3 nucleotides are TGTGCCAGCGCTAGGCGACCCGGGGAGCTGTTTTTT.

This chain links TRBV6-5 with TRBJ2-1; D ambiguous. V lost 5 bases and J lost 7, with 15 bases in between. Germline V lookup: CDR1 MNHEY, CDR2 SVGAGI. This CDR3 comprises 14 residues. CDR3 DNA: TGTGCCAGCAGTCAGAGGCTCCCGTCTAATGAGCAGTTCTTC. Residues: CASSQRLPSNEQFF.

The chain combines TRBV5-1 with TRBJ2-2, with TRBD2 matching 7 bases. The trim removed 2 bases at V and 1 base at J, leaving 5 bases unmatched. This CDR3 has 16 amino acids. Germline-derived CDR1 and CDR2 are SGHRS and YFSETQ. CDR3 loop: CASSFPAGMNTGELFF. CDR3 DNA sequence: TGCGCCAGCAGCTTCCCAGCGGGAATGAACACCGGGGAGCTGTTTTTT. Drawing the rest from reference TRBV5-1 and TRBJ2-2, the complete variable domain is KAGVTQTPRYLIKTRGQQVTLSCSPISGHRSVSWYQQTPGQGLQFLFEYFSETQRNKGNFPGRFSGRQFSNSRSEMNVSTLELGDSALYLCASSFPAGMNTGELFFGEGSRLTVL.

This chain joins TRBV30 and TRBJ2-3, with D possibly matching TRBD1 (5 bases). Trimming took 2 bases from V and 2 from J, leaving 11 bases between them. Germline CDR1 is GTSNPN and CDR2 is SVGIG (reference sequence). CDR3 length equals 14 residues. The CDR3 protein is CAWSYRQLTDTQYF. DNA for the CDR3: TGTGCCTGGAGTTACCGACAGCTCACAGATACGCAGTATTTT.

The chain joins TRBV14 to TRBJ2-3, with 10 bases aligning to TRBD2. Germline CDR1 and CDR2: SGHDN and FVKESK. Trimming at V came to 0 bases and at J to 6 bases, leaving 12 bases not matched to a gene. The CDR3 has 18 residues. The CDR3 DNA is TGTGCCAGCAGCCAAGATTTTGGACTAGCGGAAGCCGTGGATACGCAGTATTTT. The encoded protein is CASSQDFGLAEAVDTQYF.

This chain connects TRBV19 to TRBJ2-6; TRBD1 aligns across 7 bases. V shed 9 bases and J 0 bases; nucleotides not matched to a gene: 8. The CDR3 loop spans 16 amino acids. The V gene's germline CDR1 is LNHDA and CDR2 SQIVND (reference sequence). The CDR3 sequence: CASEDRVYSGANVLTF. DNA of the CDR3: TGTGCCAGCGAAGACAGGGTGTACTCTGGGGCCAACGTCCTGACTTTC.

The V gene is TRBV10-1, the J gene TRBJ2-3; TRBD1 is a possible D gene (6 bases). This CDR3 comprises 13 residues. Trimming took off 6 bases at V and 1 base at J, with 8 bases between the two ends. Germline assignment: CDR1 WNHNN and CDR2 SYGVQD (reference sequence). The DNA for the CDR3 is TGCGCCAGCAGCAGACAGGGCACAGATACGCAGTATTTT. This translates into CASSRQGTDTQYF.

This chain connects TRBV19 to TRBJ2-1; the match to TRBD1 covers 9 bases. V shed 7 bases, J shed 1 base, and the junction held 8 bases outside the gene matches. Germline CDR1 and CDR2: LNHDA and SQIVND (reference sequence). CDR3 length equals 16 residues. The CDR3 sequence: CASKPGQGKSYNEQFF. The CDR3 DNA reads as TGTGCCAGTAAACCGGGACAGGGTAAATCCTACAATGAGCAGTTCTTC.

V and J are TRBV20-1 and TRBJ2-7, with 7 nucleotides matching TRBD1. V was clipped by 3 bases and J by 3 bases; unmatched bases: 8. Germline loops: CDR1 DFQATT, CDR2 SNEGSKA (reference sequence). The CDR3 has 14 residues. The CDR3: CSASSGTAIYEQYF. CDR3 bases: TGCAGTGCTAGTTCCGGGACAGCAATCTACGAGCAGTACTTC.

As regards this clone: In the same sample, other DNA sequences code for this CDR3. The chain carries TRBV12-3 or TRBV12-4 and TRBJ2-5, with 10 bases fitting TRBD1. V was pared by 8 bases and J by 1 base, with 1 base of the junction left unmatched. The CDR3 consists of 13 residues. CDR3 coding DNA: TGTGCCAGCCGGACAGGGGGCCAAGAGACCCAGTACTTC. Its translation: CASRTGGQETQYF.

This chain joins TRBV7-2 and TRBJ1-2; tentatively, D is TRBD1 (5 bases). Germline V CDR1 and CDR2: SGHTA, FQGNSA. CDR3 size: 15 residues. The V end lost 1 base, the J end lost 1 base, and 10 bases lay between the germline ends. CDR3 in amino acids: CASSLVQGSNYGYTF. The CDR3 DNA follows: TGTGCCAGCAGCTTAGTTCAGGGAAGTAACTATGGCTACACCTTC.

This clone was seen only once. The chain links TRBV2 to TRBJ1-2; D is unclear. Germline V gene sequence: CDR1 SNHLY, CDR2 FYNNEI. This CDR3 has 13 residues. The V end was cut by 5 bases, the J end by 10 bases, with 17 bases between. The CDR3 region has the DNA TGTGCCAGCAGTACACCGGGTCCCCTAGACTACACCTTC. Translated: CASSTPGPLDYTF. Filled out from reference TRBV2 and TRBJ1-2, the complete variable domain reads EPEVTQTPSHQVTQMGQEVILRCVPISNHLYFYWYRQILGQKVEFLVSFYNNEISEKSEIFDDQFSVERPDGSNFTLKIRSTKLEDSAMYFCASSTPGPLDYTFGSGTRLTVV.